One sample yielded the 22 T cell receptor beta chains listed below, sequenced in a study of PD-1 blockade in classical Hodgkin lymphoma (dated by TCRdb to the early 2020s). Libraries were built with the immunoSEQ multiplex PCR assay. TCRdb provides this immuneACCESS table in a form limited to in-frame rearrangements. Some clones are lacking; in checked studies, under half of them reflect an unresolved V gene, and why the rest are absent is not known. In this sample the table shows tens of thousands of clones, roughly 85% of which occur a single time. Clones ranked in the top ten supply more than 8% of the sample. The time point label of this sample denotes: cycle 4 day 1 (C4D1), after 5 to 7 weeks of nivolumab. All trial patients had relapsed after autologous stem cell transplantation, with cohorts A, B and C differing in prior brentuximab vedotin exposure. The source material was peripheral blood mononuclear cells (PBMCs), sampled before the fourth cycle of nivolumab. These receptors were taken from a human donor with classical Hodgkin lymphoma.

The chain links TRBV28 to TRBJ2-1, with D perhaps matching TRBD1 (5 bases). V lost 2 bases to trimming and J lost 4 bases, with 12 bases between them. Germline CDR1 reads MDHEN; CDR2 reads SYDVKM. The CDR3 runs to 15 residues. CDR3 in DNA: TGTGCCAGCAGTTTAGGGGCAGCGCGATACAATGAGCAGTTCTTC. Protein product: CASSLGAARYNEQFF.

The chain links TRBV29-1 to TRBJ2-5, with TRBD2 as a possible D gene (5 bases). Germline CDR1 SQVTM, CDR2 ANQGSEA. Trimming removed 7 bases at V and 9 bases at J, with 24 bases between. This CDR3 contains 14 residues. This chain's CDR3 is CSAAAKGVRGAQYF. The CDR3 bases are TGCAGCGCTGCAGCTAAGGGAGTACGAGGTGCCCAGTACTTC.

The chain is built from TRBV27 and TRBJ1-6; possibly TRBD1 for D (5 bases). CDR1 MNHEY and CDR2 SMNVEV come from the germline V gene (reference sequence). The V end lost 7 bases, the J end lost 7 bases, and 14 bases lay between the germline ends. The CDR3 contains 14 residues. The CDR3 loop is CASTLVGPNSPLHF. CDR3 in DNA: TGTGCCAGCACCCTGGTGGGGCCCAATTCACCCCTCCACTTT.

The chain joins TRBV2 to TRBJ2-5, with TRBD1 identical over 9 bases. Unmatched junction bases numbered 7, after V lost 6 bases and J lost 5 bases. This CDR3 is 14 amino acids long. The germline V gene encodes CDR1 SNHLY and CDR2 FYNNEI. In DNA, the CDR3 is TGTGCCAGCAGGTGGACAGGGGCCACGGAGACCCAGTACTTC. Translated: CASRWTGATETQYF.

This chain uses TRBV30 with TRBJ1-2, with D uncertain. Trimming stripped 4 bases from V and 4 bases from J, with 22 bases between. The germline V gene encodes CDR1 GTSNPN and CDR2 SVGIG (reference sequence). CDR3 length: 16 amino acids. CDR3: CAWTSGPPLASYGYTF. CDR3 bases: TGTGCCTGGACCTCCGGGCCTCCCCTTGCCTCCTATGGCTACACCTTC.

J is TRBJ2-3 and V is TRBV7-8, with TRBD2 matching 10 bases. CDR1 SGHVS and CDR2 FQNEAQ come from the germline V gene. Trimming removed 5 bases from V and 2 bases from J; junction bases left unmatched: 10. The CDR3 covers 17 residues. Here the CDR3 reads CASSLLASGGPTDTQYF. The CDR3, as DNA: TGTGCCAGCAGCCTCCTGGCTAGCGGGGGACCCACAGATACGCAGTATTTT.

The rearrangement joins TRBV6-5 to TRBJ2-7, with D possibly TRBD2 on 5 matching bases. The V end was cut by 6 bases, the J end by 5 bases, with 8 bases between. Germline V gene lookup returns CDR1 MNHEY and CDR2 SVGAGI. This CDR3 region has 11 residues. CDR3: CASRDFNEQYF. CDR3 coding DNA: TGTGCCAGCAGGGACTTTAACGAGCAGTACTTC.

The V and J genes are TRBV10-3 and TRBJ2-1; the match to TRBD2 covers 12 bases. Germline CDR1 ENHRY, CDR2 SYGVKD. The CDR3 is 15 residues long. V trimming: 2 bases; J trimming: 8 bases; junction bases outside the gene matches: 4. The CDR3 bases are TGTGCCATCAGTGAGGGACTAGCGGGGATAGATGAGCAGTTCTTC. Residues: CAISEGLAGIDEQFF.

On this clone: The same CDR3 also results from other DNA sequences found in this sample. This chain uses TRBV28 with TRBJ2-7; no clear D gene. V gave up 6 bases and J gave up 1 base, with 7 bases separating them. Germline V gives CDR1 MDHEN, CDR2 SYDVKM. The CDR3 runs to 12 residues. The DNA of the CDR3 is TGTGCCAGCAGCCTACGTTCCTACGAGCAGTACTTC. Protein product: CASSLRSYEQYF.

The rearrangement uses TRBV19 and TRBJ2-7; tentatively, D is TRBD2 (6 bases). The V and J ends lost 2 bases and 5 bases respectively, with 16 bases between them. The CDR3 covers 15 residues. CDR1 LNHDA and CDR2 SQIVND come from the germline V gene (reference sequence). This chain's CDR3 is CASSIRRGSRNEQYF. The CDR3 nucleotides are TGTGCCAGTAGTATAAGGCGGGGCTCTCGGAACGAGCAGTACTTC.

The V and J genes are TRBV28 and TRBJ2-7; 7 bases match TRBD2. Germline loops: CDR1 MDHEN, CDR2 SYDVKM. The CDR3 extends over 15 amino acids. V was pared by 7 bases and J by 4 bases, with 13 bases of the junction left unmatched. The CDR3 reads CASNSPGGTLYEQYF. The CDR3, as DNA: TGTGCCAGCAACTCTCCCGGGGGGACGTTATACGAGCAGTACTTC.

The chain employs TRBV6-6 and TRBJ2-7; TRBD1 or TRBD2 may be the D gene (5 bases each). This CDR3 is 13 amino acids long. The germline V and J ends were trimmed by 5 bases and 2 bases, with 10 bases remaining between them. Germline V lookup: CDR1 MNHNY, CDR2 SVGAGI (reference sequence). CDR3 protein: CASSTGPPYEQYF. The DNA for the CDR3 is TGTGCCAGCAGTACGGGGCCGCCCTACGAGCAGTACTTC.

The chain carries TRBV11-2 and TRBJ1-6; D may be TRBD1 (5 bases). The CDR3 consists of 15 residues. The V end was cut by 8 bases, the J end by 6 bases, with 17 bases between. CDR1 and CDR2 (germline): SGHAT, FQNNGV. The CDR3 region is CASASSGRGNSPLHF. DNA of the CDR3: TGTGCCAGCGCTAGTTCAGGGCGGGGTAATTCACCCCTCCACTTT. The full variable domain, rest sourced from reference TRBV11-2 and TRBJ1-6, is EAGVAQSPRYKIIEKRQSVAFWCNPISGHATLYWYQQILGQGPKLLIQFQNNGVVDDSQLPKDRFSAERLKGVDSTLKIQPAKLEDSAVYLCASASSGRGNSPLHFGNGTRLTVT.

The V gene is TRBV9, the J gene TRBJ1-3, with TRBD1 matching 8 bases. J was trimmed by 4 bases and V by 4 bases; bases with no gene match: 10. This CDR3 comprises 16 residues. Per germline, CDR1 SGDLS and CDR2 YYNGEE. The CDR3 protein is CASSPWTGLGGNTIYF. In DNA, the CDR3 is TGTGCCAGCAGCCCCTGGACAGGGTTGGGAGGAAACACCATATATTTT. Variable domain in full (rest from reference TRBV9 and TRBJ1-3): DSGVTQTPKHLITATGQRVTLRCSPRSGDLSVYWYQQSLDQGLQFLIQYYNGEERAKGNILERFSAQQFPDLHSELNLSSLELGDSALYFCASSPWTGLGGNTIYFGEGSWLTVV.

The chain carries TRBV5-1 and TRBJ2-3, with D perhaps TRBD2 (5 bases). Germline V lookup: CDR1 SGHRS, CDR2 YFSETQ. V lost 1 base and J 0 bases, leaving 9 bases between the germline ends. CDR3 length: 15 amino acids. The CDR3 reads CASSLFGVSTDTQYF. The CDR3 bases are TGCGCCAGCAGCTTGTTCGGGGTGAGCACAGATACGCAGTATTTT.

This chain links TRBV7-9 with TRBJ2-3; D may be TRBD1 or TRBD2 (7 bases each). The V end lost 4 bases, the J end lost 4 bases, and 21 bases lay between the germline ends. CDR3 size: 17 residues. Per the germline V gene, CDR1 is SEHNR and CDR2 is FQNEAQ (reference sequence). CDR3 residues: CASSSSFRDSGADTQYF. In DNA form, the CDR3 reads TGTGCCAGCAGCTCTAGCTTTCGGGACAGCGGGGCAGATACGCAGTATTTT.

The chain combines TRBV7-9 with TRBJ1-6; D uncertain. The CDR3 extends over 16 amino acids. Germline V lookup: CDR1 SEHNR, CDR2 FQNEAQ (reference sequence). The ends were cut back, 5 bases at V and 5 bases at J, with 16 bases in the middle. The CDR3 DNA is TGTGCCAGCAGCCCCGACACGACGAGAAATAATTCACCCCTCCACTTT. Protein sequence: CASSPDTTRNNSPLHF.

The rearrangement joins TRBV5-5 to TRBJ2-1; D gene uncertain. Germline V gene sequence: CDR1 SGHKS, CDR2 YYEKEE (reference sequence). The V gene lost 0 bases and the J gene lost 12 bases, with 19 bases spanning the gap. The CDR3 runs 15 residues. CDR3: CASSLGPNIGMVQFF. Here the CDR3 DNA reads TGTGCCAGCAGCTTGGGCCCCAACATCGGAATGGTGCAGTTCTTC.

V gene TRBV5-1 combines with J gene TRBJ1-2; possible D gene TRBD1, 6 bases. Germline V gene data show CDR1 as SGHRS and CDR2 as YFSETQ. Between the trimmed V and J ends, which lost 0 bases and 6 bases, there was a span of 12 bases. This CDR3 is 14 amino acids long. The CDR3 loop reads CASSLVQGRDGYTF. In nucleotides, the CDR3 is TGCGCCAGCAGCTTGGTCCAGGGGAGGGATGGCTACACCTTC.

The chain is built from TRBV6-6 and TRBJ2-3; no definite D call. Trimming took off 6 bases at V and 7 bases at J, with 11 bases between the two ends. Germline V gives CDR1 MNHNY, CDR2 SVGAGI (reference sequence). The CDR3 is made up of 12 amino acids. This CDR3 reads CASSPDWYTQYF. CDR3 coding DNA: TGTGCCAGCAGCCCAGACTGGTATACGCAGTATTTT.

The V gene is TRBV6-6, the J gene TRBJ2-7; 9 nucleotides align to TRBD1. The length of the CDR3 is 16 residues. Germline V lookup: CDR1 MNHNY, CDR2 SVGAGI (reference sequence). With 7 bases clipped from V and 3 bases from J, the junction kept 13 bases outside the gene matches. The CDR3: CASTQTGTGTFYEQYF. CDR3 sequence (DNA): TGTGCCAGCACCCAAACCGGGACAGGGACTTTCTACGAGCAGTACTTC.

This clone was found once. The CDR3 nucleotides read TGTGCCAGCAGCCCCCCTACTGAGAACTACGAGCAGTACTTC. Amino acid sequence: CASSPPTENYEQYF. The chain recombines TRBV5-4 with TRBJ2-7; D not certain. Germline V CDR1 and CDR2: SGHNT, YYREEE (reference sequence). V lost 4 bases and J lost 3, with 14 bases in between. The CDR3 covers 14 residues.